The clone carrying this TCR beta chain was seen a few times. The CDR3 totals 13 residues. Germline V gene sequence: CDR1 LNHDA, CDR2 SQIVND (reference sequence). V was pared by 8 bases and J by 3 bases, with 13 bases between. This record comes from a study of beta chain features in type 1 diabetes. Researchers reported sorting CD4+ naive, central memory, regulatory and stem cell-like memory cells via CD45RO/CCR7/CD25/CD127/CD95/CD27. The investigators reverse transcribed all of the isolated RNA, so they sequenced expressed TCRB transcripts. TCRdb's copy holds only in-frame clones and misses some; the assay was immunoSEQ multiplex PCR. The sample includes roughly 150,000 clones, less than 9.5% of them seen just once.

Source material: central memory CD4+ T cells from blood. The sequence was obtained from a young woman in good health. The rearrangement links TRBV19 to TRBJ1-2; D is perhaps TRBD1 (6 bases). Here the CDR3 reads CASQYRDDYGYTF. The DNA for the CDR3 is TGTGCCAGTCAATACAGGGATGACTATGGCTACACCTTC.